These 3 T cell receptor beta chains originate from one sample sequenced in a study of shared clonotypes between healthy human individuals. The table came from immunoSEQ multiplex PCR; TCRdb's copy has only in-frame clones and leaves some out. Here the sample spans more than 1,200,000 clones, approximately 98.5% being singletons. Sequencing was carried out using naive CD4+ T cells sorted from blood. Noted subset: CD45RA+ positively selected. The receptors come from a man aged 25-45 years in good health.

The chain's CDR3 is CASSQGQGEQYF. CDR3 bases: TGCGCCAGCAGTCAAGGACAGGGTGAGCAGTACTTC. The J gene is TRBJ2-7, the V gene TRBV5-1; TRBD1 aligns across 8 bases. Trimming cost V 5 bases and J 7 bases; bases outside gene matches: 5. This CDR3 spans 12 amino acids. The germline V gene has CDR1 SGHRS and CDR2 YFSETQ.

This sequence joins TRBV28 and TRBJ1-2; unclear D gene. Germline values: CDR1 MDHEN, CDR2 SYDVKM. Trimming stripped 1 base from V and 7 bases from J, with 10 bases between. The CDR3 is 13 residues long. Here the CDR3 reads CASSLSGVFGYTF. The CDR3 nucleotides are TGTGCCAGCAGTTTATCCGGGGTGTTTGGCTACACCTTC.

V gene TRBV5-4 combines with J gene TRBJ2-2, with a tentative D call TRBD1 (6 bases). Trimming left V 2 bases short and J 5 bases short, with 19 bases between. Germline lookup yields CDR1 SGHNT and CDR2 YYREEE (reference sequence). The CDR3 is 17 amino acids. CDR3 nucleotides: TGTGCCAGCAGCTTTTCCGGCGGTTTAGGGGGAACCGGGGAGCTGTTTTTT. Its translation is CASSFSGGLGGTGELFF.